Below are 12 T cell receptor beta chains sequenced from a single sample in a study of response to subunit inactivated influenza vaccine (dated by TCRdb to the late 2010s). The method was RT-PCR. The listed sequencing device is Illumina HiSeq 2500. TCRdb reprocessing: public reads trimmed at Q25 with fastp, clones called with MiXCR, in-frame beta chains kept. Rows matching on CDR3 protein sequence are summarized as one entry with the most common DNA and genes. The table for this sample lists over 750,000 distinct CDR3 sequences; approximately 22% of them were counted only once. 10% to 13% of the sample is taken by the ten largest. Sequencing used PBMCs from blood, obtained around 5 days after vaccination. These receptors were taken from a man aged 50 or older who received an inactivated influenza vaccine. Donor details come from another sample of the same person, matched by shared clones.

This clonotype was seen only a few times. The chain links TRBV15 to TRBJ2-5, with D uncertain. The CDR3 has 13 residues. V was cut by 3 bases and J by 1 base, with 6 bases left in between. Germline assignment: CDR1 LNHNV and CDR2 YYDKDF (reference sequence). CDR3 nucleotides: TGTGCCACCAGCAGTGAGGTCCAAGAGACCCAGTACTTC. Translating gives CATSSEVQETQYF.

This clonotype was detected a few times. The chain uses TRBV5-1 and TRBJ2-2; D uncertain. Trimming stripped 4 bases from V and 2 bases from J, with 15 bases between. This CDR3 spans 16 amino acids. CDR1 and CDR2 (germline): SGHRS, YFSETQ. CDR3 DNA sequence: TGCGCCAGCAGCCACGACCGGGTCATAAACACCGGGGAGCTGTTTTTT. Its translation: CASSHDRVINTGELFF.

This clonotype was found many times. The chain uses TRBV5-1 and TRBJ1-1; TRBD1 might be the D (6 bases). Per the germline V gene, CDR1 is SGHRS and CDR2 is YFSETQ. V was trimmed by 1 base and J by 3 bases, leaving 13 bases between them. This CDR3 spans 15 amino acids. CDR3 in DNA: TGCGCCAGCAGCTTGTGGGCAGGGGAGGACACTGAAGCTTTCTTT. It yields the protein CASSLWAGEDTEAFF.

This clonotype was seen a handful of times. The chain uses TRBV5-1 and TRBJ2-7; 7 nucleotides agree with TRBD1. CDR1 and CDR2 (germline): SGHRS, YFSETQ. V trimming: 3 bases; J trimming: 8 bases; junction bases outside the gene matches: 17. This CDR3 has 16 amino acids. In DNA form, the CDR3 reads TGCGCCAGCAGCTGGGAATCGACAGGGAACCTCGGGAAGCAGTACTTC. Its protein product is CASSWESTGNLGKQYF.

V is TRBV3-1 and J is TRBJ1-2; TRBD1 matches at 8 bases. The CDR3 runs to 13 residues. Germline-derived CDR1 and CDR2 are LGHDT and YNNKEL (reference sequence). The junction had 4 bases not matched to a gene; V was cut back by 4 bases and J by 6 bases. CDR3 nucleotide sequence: TGTGCCAGCAGCCTTATACAGGGGGATGGCTACACCTTC. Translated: CASSLIQGDGYTF. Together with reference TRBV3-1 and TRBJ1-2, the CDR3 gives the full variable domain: DTAVSQTPKYLVTQMGNDKSIKCEQNLGHDTMYWYKQDSKKFLKIMFSYNNKELIINETVPNRFSPKSPDKAHLNLHINSLELGDSAVYFCASSLIQGDGYTFGSGTRLTVV.

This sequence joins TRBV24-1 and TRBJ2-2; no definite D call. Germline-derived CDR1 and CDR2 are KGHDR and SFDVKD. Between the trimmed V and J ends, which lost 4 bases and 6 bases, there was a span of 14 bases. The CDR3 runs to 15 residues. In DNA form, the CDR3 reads TGTGCCACCAGTGACCCCTCTCTGGGCGCCGGGGAGCTGTTTTTT. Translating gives CATSDPSLGAGELFF.

Written as DNA, the CDR3 is TGTGCCAGCATTGACGGGTTTACTGCCTACGAGCAGTACTTC. It translates to CASIDGFTAYEQYF. The chain combines TRBV28 with TRBJ2-7; no clear D. CDR3 size: 14 residues. From germline, CDR1 is MDHEN and CDR2 SYDVKM. The V end was cut by 7 bases, the J end by 2 bases, with 15 bases between.

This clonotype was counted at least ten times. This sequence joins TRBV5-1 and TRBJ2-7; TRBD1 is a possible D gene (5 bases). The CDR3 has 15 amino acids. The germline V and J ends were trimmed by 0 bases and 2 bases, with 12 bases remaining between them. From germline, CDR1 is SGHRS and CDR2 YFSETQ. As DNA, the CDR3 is TGCGCCAGCAGCTTGGCCTGGGGCCGGACCTACGAGCAGTACTTC. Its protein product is CASSLAWGRTYEQYF.

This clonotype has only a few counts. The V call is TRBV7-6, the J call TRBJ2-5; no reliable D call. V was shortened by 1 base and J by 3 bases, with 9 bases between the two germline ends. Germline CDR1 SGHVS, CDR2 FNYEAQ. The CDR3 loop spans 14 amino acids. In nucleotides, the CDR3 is TGTGCCAGCAGCTTAGATTGGGCAGAAGAGACCCAGTACTTC. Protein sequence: CASSLDWAEETQYF.

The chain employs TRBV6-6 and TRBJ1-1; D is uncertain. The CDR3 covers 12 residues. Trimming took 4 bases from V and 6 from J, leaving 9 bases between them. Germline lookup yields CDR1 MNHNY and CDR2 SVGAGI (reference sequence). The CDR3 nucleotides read TGTGCCAGCAGTTCCCGTCCGTCTGAAGCTTTCTTT. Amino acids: CASSSRPSEAFF.

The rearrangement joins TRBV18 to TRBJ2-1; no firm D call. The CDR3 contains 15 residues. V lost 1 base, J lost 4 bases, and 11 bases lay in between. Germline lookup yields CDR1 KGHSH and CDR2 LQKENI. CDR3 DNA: TGTGCCAGCTCACCACAGTCAGGAGTTTACAATGAGCAGTTCTTC. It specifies CASSPQSGVYNEQFF.

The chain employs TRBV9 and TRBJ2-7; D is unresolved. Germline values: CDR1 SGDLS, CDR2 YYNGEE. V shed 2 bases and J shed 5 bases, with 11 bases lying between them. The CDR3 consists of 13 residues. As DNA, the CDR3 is TGTGCCAGCAGCGTGGGGTTTTCCCACGAGCAGTACTTC. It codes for CASSVGFSHEQYF.